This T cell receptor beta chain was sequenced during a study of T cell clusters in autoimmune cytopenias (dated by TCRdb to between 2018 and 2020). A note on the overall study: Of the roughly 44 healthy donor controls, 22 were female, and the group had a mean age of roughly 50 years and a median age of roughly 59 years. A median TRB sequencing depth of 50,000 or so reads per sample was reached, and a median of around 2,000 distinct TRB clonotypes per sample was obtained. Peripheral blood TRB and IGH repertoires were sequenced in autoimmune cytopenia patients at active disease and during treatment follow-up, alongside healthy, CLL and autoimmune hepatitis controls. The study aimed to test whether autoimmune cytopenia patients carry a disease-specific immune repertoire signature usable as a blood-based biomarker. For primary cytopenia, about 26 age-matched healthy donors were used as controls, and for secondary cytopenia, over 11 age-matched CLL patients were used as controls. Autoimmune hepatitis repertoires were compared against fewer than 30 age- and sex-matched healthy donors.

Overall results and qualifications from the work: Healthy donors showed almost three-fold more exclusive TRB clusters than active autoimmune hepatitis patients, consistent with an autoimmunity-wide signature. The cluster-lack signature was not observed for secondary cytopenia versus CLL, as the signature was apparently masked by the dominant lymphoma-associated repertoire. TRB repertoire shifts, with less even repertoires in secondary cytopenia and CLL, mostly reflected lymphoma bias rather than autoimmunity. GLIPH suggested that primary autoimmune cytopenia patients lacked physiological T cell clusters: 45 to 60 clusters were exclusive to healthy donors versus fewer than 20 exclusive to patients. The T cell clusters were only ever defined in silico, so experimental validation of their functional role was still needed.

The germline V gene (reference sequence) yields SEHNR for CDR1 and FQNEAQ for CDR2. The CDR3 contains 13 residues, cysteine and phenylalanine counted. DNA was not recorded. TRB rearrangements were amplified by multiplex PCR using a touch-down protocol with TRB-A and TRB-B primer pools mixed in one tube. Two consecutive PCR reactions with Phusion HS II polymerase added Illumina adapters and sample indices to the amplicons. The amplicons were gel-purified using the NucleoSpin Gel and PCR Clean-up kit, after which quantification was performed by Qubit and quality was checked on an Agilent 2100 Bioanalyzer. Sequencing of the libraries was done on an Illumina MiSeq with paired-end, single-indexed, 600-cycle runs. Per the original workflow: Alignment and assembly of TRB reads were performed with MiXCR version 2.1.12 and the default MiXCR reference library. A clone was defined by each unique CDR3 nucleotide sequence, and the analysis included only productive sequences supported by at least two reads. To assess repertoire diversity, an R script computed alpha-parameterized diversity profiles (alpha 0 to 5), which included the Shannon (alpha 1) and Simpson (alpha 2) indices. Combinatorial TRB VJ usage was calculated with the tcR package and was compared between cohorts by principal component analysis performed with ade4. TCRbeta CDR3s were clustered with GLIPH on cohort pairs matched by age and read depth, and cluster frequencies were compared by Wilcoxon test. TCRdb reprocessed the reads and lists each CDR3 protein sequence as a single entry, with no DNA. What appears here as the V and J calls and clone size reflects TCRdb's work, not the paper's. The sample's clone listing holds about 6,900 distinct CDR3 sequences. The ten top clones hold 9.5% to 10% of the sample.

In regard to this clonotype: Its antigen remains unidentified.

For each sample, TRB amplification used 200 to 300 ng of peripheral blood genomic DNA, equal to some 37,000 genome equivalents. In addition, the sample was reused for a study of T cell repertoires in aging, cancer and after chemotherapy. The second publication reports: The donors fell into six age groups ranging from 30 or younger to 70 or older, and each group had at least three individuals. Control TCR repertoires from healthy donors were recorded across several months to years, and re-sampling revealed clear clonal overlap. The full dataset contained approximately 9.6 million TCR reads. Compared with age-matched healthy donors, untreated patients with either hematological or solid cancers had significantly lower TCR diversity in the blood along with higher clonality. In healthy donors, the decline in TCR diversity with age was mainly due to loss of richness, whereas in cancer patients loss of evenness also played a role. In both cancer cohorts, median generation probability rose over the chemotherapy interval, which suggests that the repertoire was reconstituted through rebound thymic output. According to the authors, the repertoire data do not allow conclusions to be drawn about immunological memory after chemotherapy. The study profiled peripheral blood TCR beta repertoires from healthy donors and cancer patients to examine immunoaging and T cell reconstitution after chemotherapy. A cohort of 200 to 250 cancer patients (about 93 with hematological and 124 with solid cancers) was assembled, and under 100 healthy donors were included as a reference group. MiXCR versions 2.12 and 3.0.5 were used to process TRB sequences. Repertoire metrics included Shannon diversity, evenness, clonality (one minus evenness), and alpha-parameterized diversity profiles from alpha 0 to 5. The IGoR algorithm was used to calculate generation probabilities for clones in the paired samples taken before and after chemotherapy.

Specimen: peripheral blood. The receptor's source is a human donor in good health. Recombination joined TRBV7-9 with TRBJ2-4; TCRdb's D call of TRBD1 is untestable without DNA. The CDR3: CASSSGDWDIQYF.